The 4 T cell receptor beta chains given below trace back to one sample, sequenced in a study of T cell responses to AZD1222 COVID-19 vaccine. Produced via immunoSEQ multiplex PCR; TCRdb's table is partial and in-frame only. The sample yields about 88,000 clones, 90% seen once. Sequencing was performed on peripheral blood, taken 28 days after the second AZD1222 dose. The source is an adult who received the AZD1222 COVID-19 vaccine.

The chain employs TRBV2 and TRBJ2-5, with TRBD1 as a possible D gene (6 bases). CDR3 size: 13 residues. Trimming stripped 10 bases from V and 7 bases from J, with 19 bases between. The V gene's germline CDR1 is SNHLY and CDR2 FYNNEI. The CDR3, as DNA: TGTGCCACCAGGGGAGCCTTCAAGAGGACCCAGTACTTC. It specifies CATRGAFKRTQYF.

The sample holds a few counts of this clone. The gene calls are TRBV7-9 and TRBJ2-3; D is undetermined. The CDR3 consists of 12 residues. Trimming pared 2 bases from V and 5 bases from J, leaving 5 bases between. Per germline, CDR1 SEHNR and CDR2 FQNEAQ (reference sequence). This CDR3 is CASSLKVDTQYF. As DNA, the CDR3 is TGTGCCAGCAGCTTAAAGGTAGATACGCAGTATTTT.

This clone was picked up a small number of times. The rearrangement joins TRBV5-1 to TRBJ1-5; 7 bases align to TRBD1. Germline V gene sequence: CDR1 SGHRS, CDR2 YFSETQ. The CDR3 extends over 15 amino acids. V lost 7 bases, J lost 4 bases, and 11 bases stayed unmatched. Written as DNA, the CDR3 is TGCGCCAGCTCAGGAGGAACAGGGGTTAATCAGCCCCAGCATTTT. Its protein product is CASSGGTGVNQPQHF.

CDR3 in DNA: TGCGCCAGCAGCCCCCCAGGGTCCCACGAGCAGTACTTC. Amino acid sequence: CASSPPGSHEQYF. The genes are TRBV10-2 and TRBJ2-7; TRBD1 is a possible D gene (5 bases). CDR1 is WSHSY and CDR2 is SAAADI in the germline V gene. V was pared by 6 bases and J by 5 bases, with 14 bases between. The CDR3 is made up of 13 amino acids.